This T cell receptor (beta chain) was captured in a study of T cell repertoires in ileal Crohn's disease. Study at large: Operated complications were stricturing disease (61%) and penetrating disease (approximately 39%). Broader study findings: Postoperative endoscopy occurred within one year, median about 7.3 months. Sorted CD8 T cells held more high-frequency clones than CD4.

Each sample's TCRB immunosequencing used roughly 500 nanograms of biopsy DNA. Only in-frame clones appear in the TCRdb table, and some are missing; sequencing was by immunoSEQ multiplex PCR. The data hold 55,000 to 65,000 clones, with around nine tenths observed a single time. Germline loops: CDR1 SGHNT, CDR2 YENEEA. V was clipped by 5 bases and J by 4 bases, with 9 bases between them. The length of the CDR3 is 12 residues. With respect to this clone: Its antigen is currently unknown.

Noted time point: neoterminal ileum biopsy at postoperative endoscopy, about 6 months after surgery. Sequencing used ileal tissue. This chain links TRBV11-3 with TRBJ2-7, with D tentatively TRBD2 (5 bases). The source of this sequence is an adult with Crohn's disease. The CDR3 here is CASSQAGYEQYF. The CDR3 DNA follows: TGTGCCAGCAGCCAGGCGGGTTACGAGCAGTACTTC.